The T cell receptor (beta chain) under discussion was sequenced for a study of graft-versus-host responses after intestinal transplantation. Whole-study results and caveats: Early post-transplant HvG declines tracked with peak circulating GvH clone levels.

Some clones are missing from TCRdb's copy, which holds only in-frame ones; the method was immunoSEQ multiplex PCR. The sample shows tens of thousands of clones, approximately 94% of them seen only once. Worth noting for this clone: Its specificity is not known.

Between the trimmed V and J ends, which lost 1 base and 4 bases, there was a span of 16 bases. Germline values: CDR1 SGHVS, CDR2 FNYEAQ. This CDR3 comprises 16 residues. Specimen: unstimulated CD4+ T cells sorted from spleen or lymph node cells, collected before transplant. The source of this sequence is a human donor who was the organ donor for an intestinal transplant. The chain carries TRBV7-6 and TRBJ1-1, with D maybe TRBD1 (5 bases). For the CDR3, the DNA is TGTGCCAGCAGCTTAGGATGGGGGGTTCTGGCCACTGAAGCTTTCTTT. It yields the protein CASSLGWGVLATEAFF.